This TCR beta chain was sequenced in a study of blood T cell repertoires in COVID-19. Study-level background: Sites across the United States, Italy and Spain contributed samples from acute and convalescent COVID-19.

The germline V gene encodes CDR1 SGHTA and CDR2 FQGNSA. This CDR3 region has 13 residues. Trimming cost V 4 bases and J 10 bases; bases outside gene matches: 7. Clones were read by immunoSEQ multiplex PCR, and TCRdb kept only the in-frame ones, dropping some. The sample shows some 300,000 clones, roughly 84% of them seen only once. The TCR originated in a young woman who had recovered from COVID-19. The chain has TRBV7-2 and TRBJ2-1; TRBD1 matches at 7 bases. The sample comprised PBMCs or T cells enriched from blood (not recorded which). Here the CDR3 DNA reads TGTGCCAGCAGCTCCAGACAGGGCCTGGAGCAGTTCTTC. This gives the protein CASSSRQGLEQFF. Filled out from reference TRBV7-2 and TRBJ2-1, the complete variable domain reads GAGVSQSPSNKVTEKGKDVELRCDPISGHTALYWYRQSLGQGLEFLIYFQGNSAPDKSGLPSDRFSAERTGGSVSTLTIQRTQQEDSAVYLCASSSRQGLEQFFGPGTRLTVL.